These 3 T cell receptor beta chains share one sample of origin, sequenced in a study of T cell clones after liver transplantation. The protocol was immunoSEQ multiplex PCR, while the TCRdb copy is restricted to in-frame clones and leaves out a portion. The sample lists approximately 70,000 clones; 80% to 85% were seen once. This specimen was CD4+ T cells from blood, taken 48 months after liver transplant. Receptors were obtained from a human patient who received a liver transplant. The graft donor may have contributed some T cells.

The rearrangement joins TRBV6-6 to TRBJ2-3, with TRBD1 matching 7 bases. Germline CDR1 MNHNY, CDR2 SVGAGI (reference sequence). V gave up 8 bases and J gave up 1 base; unmatched junction bases: 6. The CDR3 consists of 14 residues. DNA of the CDR3: TGTGCCAGCGCAGGGGGAACAGGCACAGATACGCAGTATTTT. This codes for CASAGGTGTDTQYF.

This clone was detected once. CDR3 DNA sequence: TGTGCCACCAGCAGGGTCAGGGAGGGTGAAAAACTGTTTTTT. Its protein is CATSRVREGEKLFF. The chain joins TRBV15 to TRBJ1-4; D perhaps matches TRBD1 (5 bases). With 3 bases removed from V and 7 bases from J, the gap between germline ends came to 12 bases. Germline CDR1 LNHNV, CDR2 YYDKDF (reference sequence). The CDR3 is made up of 14 amino acids.

The chain couples TRBV5-1 to TRBJ1-5, with 7 bases fitting TRBD1. Germline-derived CDR1 and CDR2 are SGHRS and YFSETQ. The J segment lost 7 bases and the V segment lost 4 bases, leaving 8 bases of the junction unmatched. CDR3 length equals 14 residues. In nucleotides, the CDR3 is TGCGCCAGCAGCCAGGGGGGAATGGGCCAGCCCCAGCATTTT. Translating gives CASSQGGMGQPQHF. The entire variable domain, with the rest obtained from reference TRBV5-1 and TRBJ1-5, is as follows: KAGVTQTPRYLIKTRGQQVTLSCSPISGHRSVSWYQQTPGQGLQFLFEYFSETQRNKGNFPGRFSGRQFSNSRSEMNVSTLELGDSALYLCASSQGGMGQPQHFGDGTRLSIL.